The 25 T cell receptor beta chains given below trace back to one sample, sequenced in a study of radiotherapy plus CTLA-4 blockade in lung cancer. The assay was immunoSEQ multiplex PCR, and TCRdb's table has in-frame clones only and misses some. Of some 71,000 clones listed, roughly three quarters are singletons. This sample comprised peripheral blood, obtained from a patient treated with radiotherapy plus ipilimumab. The receptors here all came from a human donor with non-small cell lung cancer whose response to radiotherapy plus ipilimumab could not be evaluated. Some clones in this sample may be carry-over from other donors' samples.

The chain recombines TRBV11-1 with TRBJ2-7, with 7 positions matching TRBD1. CDR1 and CDR2 (germline): SGHAT, FQDESV (reference sequence). The CDR3 has 15 residues. The junction had 11 bases not matched to a gene; V was cut back by 6 bases and J by 3 bases. The CDR3 DNA is TGTGCCAGCAGTGAGACAGGGCCCCGGGTCTACGAGCAGTACTTC. This codes for CASSETGPRVYEQYF.

The gene calls are TRBV7-2 and TRBJ2-5; D perhaps matches TRBD1 (6 bases). V was shortened by 5 bases and J by 2 bases, with 12 bases between the two germline ends. CDR1 and CDR2 (germline): SGHTA, FQGNSA. The CDR3 runs 14 residues. The CDR3, as DNA: TGTGCCAGCAGCGTGCAGGGGCGGCAAGAGACCCAGTACTTC. Its protein product is CASSVQGRQETQYF.

This clone appeared many times. The rearrangement uses TRBV19 and TRBJ2-7; 9 nucleotides agree with TRBD1. The CDR3 consists of 16 residues. The germline gives CDR1 LNHDA, CDR2 SQIVND (reference sequence). Trimming cost V 2 bases and J 5 bases; bases outside gene matches: 10. The CDR3 loop reads CASSIRLGTGRNEQYF. The CDR3 DNA sequence: TGTGCCAGTAGTATAAGGCTGGGGACAGGGAGGAACGAGCAGTACTTC. The full variable domain, completed using reference TRBV19 and TRBJ2-7, is DGGITQSPKYLFRKEGQNVTLSCEQNLNHDAMYWYRQDPGQGLRLIYYSQIVNDFQKGDIAEGYSVSREKKESFPLTVTSAQKNPTAFYLCASSIRLGTGRNEQYFGPGTRLTVT.

The CDR3 loop reads CASSLSAGGETQYF. CDR3 DNA: TGTGCCAGCAGTTTATCGGCGGGAGGGGAGACCCAGTACTTC. The chain recombines TRBV27 with TRBJ2-5; the match to TRBD2 covers 9 bases. Germline V CDR1 and CDR2: MNHEY, SMNVEV (reference sequence). CDR3 length: 14 residues. Trimming cost V 0 bases and J 5 bases; bases outside gene matches: 1.

This clone was seen just once. CDR3 sequence reads: CASSQYASVPPQETQYF. The DNA of the CDR3 is TGTGCCAGCAGCCAATACGCTAGCGTCCCCCCCCAAGAGACCCAGTACTTC. The chain is built from TRBV4-2 and TRBJ2-5; D is possibly TRBD2 (6 bases). In germline, CDR1 is LGHNA, CDR2 YNFKEQ. CDR3 size: 17 residues. V was clipped by 2 bases and J by 1 base, with 17 bases between them.

This clone has a handful of counts. The chain recombines TRBV7-9 with TRBJ1-3; D uncertain. This CDR3 spans 15 amino acids. Trimming shortened V by 2 bases and J by 2 bases, and 10 bases separated the two germline ends. Germline assignment: CDR1 SEHNR and CDR2 FQNEAQ (reference sequence). The CDR3 loop is CASSLTEGPGNTIYF. DNA of the CDR3: TGTGCCAGCAGCTTAACAGAGGGCCCTGGAAACACCATATATTTT. The variable domain in full, completed from reference TRBV7-9 and TRBJ1-3, reads DTGVSQNPRHKITKRGQNVTFRCDPISEHNRLYWYRQTLGQGPEFLTYFQNEAQLEKSRLLSDRFSAERPKGSFSTLEIQRTEQGDSAMYLCASSLTEGPGNTIYFGEGSWLTVV.

The chain links TRBV20-1 to TRBJ2-7; D remains ambiguous. V was shortened by 0 bases and J by 7 bases, with 7 bases between the two germline ends. Germline V gives CDR1 DFQATT, CDR2 SNEGSKA (reference sequence). The CDR3 totals 11 residues. The CDR3 region has the DNA TGCAGTGCTAGAGAACACCCTGAGCAGTACTTC. This codes for CSAREHPEQYF.

There are a few counts of this clone. The chain carries TRBV18 and TRBJ2-5; the match to TRBD2 covers 15 bases. Trimming at V came to 6 bases and at J to 2 bases, leaving 10 bases not matched to a gene. The germline V gene has CDR1 KGHSH and CDR2 LQKENI. The CDR3 sequence is 18 residues long. The CDR3 reads CASSRTSGGARPQETQYF. The CDR3 nucleotides read TGTGCCAGCTCGCGGACTAGCGGGGGGGCGAGACCTCAAGAGACCCAGTACTTC.

Only a few counts were recorded for this clone. The V and J genes are TRBV19 and TRBJ2-4; a possible D gene is TRBD1 (6 bases). The CDR3 is 16 residues long. Per the germline V gene, CDR1 is LNHDA and CDR2 is SQIVND (reference sequence). V dropped 5 bases and J dropped 8 bases, with 22 bases sitting between them. The CDR3 sequence is CASSEGWGTSGDIQYF. The CDR3 region has the DNA TGTGCCAGTAGTGAGGGATGGGGGACAAGTGGCGACATTCAGTACTTC.

This clone was observed a few times. The CDR3 loop is CASSQAFSEQYF. The CDR3 nucleotides read TGTGCCAGCAGCCAGGCATTTTCCGAGCAGTACTTC. This rearrangement joins TRBV4-2 to TRBJ2-7, with D hard to call. CDR3 length: 12 residues. Germline V gene lookup returns CDR1 LGHNA and CDR2 YNFKEQ. With 3 bases removed from V and 6 bases from J, the gap between germline ends came to 9 bases.

The J gene is TRBJ2-1, the V gene TRBV10-3; D call uncertain. Trimming pared 2 bases from V and 9 bases from J, leaving 14 bases between. Germline V gives CDR1 ENHRY, CDR2 SYGVKD. This CDR3 has 14 amino acids. The CDR3 sequence is CAISEEWVTGEQFF. CDR3 bases: TGTGCCATCAGTGAGGAATGGGTCACGGGTGAGCAGTTCTTC.

V gene TRBV4-2 combines with J gene TRBJ2-1; 8 positions agree with TRBD1. This CDR3 region has 16 residues. Germline CDR1 reads LGHNA; CDR2 reads YNFKEQ. V lost 5 bases and J lost 6; bases outside the gene matches: 12. The CDR3 region is CASSERQGAPGNEQFF. The CDR3 bases are TGTGCCAGCAGCGAACGCCAGGGGGCGCCGGGCAATGAGCAGTTCTTC.

The rearrangement uses TRBV27 and TRBJ2-7; D possibly corresponds to TRBD1 (6 bases). Trimming removed 2 bases from V and 3 bases from J, with 8 bases in between. The CDR3 totals 13 residues. Germline-derived CDR1 and CDR2 are MNHEY and SMNVEV (reference sequence). CDR3: CASSLQQGYEQYF. DNA for the CDR3: TGTGCCAGCAGTTTACAACAGGGCTACGAGCAGTACTTC.

This clone turned up a few times. This chain uses TRBV19 with TRBJ1-2; D gene unclear. Trimming took off 5 bases at V and 8 bases at J, with 12 bases between the two ends. The CDR3 is 12 residues long. From germline, CDR1 is LNHDA and CDR2 SQIVND (reference sequence). The CDR3 is CASSLAVLGYTF. In nucleotides, the CDR3 is TGTGCCAGTAGTCTCGCAGTCCTCGGCTACACCTTC.

The rearrangement uses TRBV10-3 and TRBJ1-2; TRBD1 might be the D (6 bases). V shed 0 bases and J shed 8 bases, with 10 bases lying between them. Germline loops: CDR1 ENHRY, CDR2 SYGVKD. The CDR3 is 13 amino acids. The CDR3 bases are TGTGCCATCAGTGAGTCGGAAGGGGGAGGCTACACCTTC. This codes for CAISESEGGGYTF.

The genes are TRBV10-3 and TRBJ2-7; 9 positions agree with TRBD1. Per germline, CDR1 ENHRY and CDR2 SYGVKD. The CDR3 is 14 residues long. J gave up 5 bases and V 2 bases, and 4 bases lay outside the gene matches. Written as DNA, the CDR3 is TGTGCCATCAGTGAGGGGACAGGGAAGGACGAGCAGTACTTC. It codes for CAISEGTGKDEQYF.

On this clone itself: Within the sample, other DNA sequences also encode this same CDR3. The chain uses TRBV5-4 and TRBJ1-1; D gene uncertain. Germline V lookup: CDR1 SGHNT, CDR2 YYREEE (reference sequence). The CDR3 totals 14 residues. The V gene lost 4 bases and the J gene lost 1 base, with 11 bases spanning the gap. The chain's CDR3 is CASSPTGRNTEAFF. For the CDR3, the DNA is TGTGCCAGCAGCCCGACCGGGAGGAACACTGAAGCTTTCTTT.

The rearrangement joins TRBV5-1 to TRBJ2-2; TRBD2 agrees at 7 bases. The V gene end was trimmed by 6 bases and the J gene end by 1 base; junction bases not matched to a gene: 9. The length of the CDR3 is 16 residues. Germline-derived CDR1 and CDR2 are SGHRS and YFSETQ. CDR3 sequence reads: CASNSFSGQNTGELFF. CDR3 DNA sequence: TGCGCCAGCAACTCCTTTAGCGGGCAGAACACCGGGGAGCTGTTTTTT.

The rearrangement links TRBV9 to TRBJ2-5; a possible D gene is TRBD1 (6 bases). V was cut by 1 base and J by 0 bases, with 16 bases left in between. CDR1 SGDLS and CDR2 YYNGEE come from the germline V gene. This CDR3 spans 17 amino acids. This chain's CDR3 is CASSVSGAYSYQETQYF. CDR3 DNA: TGTGCCAGCAGCGTATCAGGGGCCTATTCGTACCAAGAGACCCAGTACTTC.

This clone was counted once. The CDR3 sequence is CASSPGSSVGEQYF. Here the CDR3 DNA reads TGTGCCAGCAGCCCAGGGTCCTCAGTGGGCGAGCAGTACTTC. V usage is TRBV6-6 and J usage is TRBJ2-7; maybe TRBD1 (5 bases). This CDR3 spans 14 amino acids. Trimming left V 6 bases short and J 6 bases short, with 18 bases between. Germline V lookup: CDR1 MNHNY, CDR2 SVGAGI (reference sequence).

J is TRBJ1-6 and V is TRBV4-3; D is unclear. There are 16 residues in the CDR3. CDR1 and CDR2 from the germline V gene are LGHNA and YSLEER. The V end was cut by 0 bases, the J end by 0 bases, with 6 bases between. CDR3 amino acids: CASSQEVSSYNSPLHF. The CDR3 region has the DNA TGCGCCAGCAGCCAAGAAGTTAGCTCCTATAATTCACCCCTCCACTTT.

The rearrangement uses TRBV14 and TRBJ1-2, with D uncertain. Germline CDR1 and CDR2: SGHDN and FVKESK. The V end was cut by 0 bases, the J end by 2 bases, with 7 bases between. The CDR3 consists of 14 residues. The CDR3: CASSQDTTNYGYTF. CDR3 bases: TGTGCCAGCAGCCAAGATACCACAAACTATGGCTACACCTTC.

In this sample, this clone turned up a few times. The chain is built from TRBV27 and TRBJ1-2; the D gene is possibly TRBD1 (6 bases). The V end was cut by 9 bases, the J end by 4 bases, with 18 bases between. From germline, CDR1 is MNHEY and CDR2 SMNVEV (reference sequence). The CDR3 is made up of 14 amino acids. CDR3 residues: CASRKGQGSYGYTF. CDR3 DNA: TGTGCCAGTCGAAAGGGGCAGGGGTCCTATGGCTACACCTTC.

This chain joins TRBV2 and TRBJ2-3; TRBD2 agrees at 16 bases. The trim removed 6 bases at V and 6 bases at J, leaving 3 bases unmatched. The CDR3 loop spans 15 amino acids. The germline V gene has CDR1 SNHLY and CDR2 FYNNEI. The CDR3 here is CASRMGLAGGDTQYF. The CDR3 DNA sequence: TGTGCCAGCAGAATGGGACTAGCGGGGGGGGATACGCAGTATTTT.

V usage is TRBV29-1 and J usage is TRBJ2-1; TRBD1 aligns across 9 bases. Germline V CDR1 and CDR2: SQVTM, ANQGSEA. Trimming at V came to 1 base and at J to 4 bases, leaving 5 bases not matched to a gene. This CDR3 region has 15 residues. The CDR3 sequence: CSVEAPGTGYNEQFF. Written as DNA, the CDR3 is TGCAGCGTTGAAGCCCCAGGGACAGGGTACAATGAGCAGTTCTTC.